The clone carrying this T cell receptor (beta chain) was found once. Its antigen is currently unknown. Produced via immunoSEQ multiplex PCR; TCRdb's table is partial and in-frame only. The data show some 97,000 clones, about 90% seen once. This record belongs to a study of graft-versus-host responses after intestinal transplantation. Study background: All recipients were given anti-thymocyte globulin induction, and tacrolimus and steroids were then administered for 2 to 4 years.

Study-level points and caveats: Recipient marrow held GvH clones, some first seen in ileum or blood. Peak circulating GvH clone levels tracked with early post-transplant HvG declines.

The sample consisted of unstimulated CD4+ T cells sorted from spleen or lymph node cells, taken before transplant. The receptor comes from a human donor who was the organ donor for an intestinal transplant.

CDR3 sequence (DNA): TGTGCCAGCAGCTTAGATTGGGGGAGCTACACCTTC. Translated: CASSLDWGSYTF. The rearrangement links TRBV11-2 to TRBJ1-2; TRBD1 is a possible D gene (5 bases). From germline, CDR1 is SGHAT and CDR2 FQNNGV. CDR3 length: 12 residues. The V gene lost 0 bases and the J gene lost 9 bases, with 8 bases spanning the gap.